These T cell receptor beta chains were read from a single sample in a study of immune evolution from preneoplasia to lung adenocarcinoma. Profiling relied on immunoSEQ multiplex PCR, and the TCRdb table lists in-frame clones only, not all of them. The sample carries approximately 10,000 clones, 85% to 90% recorded once. What was sequenced was FFPE invasive lung adenocarcinoma tissue. The receptors were sampled from a person aged 65-85 years with invasive lung adenocarcinoma. Some clones in this sample may be carry-over from other donors' samples. CDR3s include the opening cysteine and the closing phenylalanine or tryptophan. A D gene is named only where the DNA matches it firmly. Clone sizes are given selectively: once, few, many, or a class where the clone is expanded.

V	size	J	D	DNA	CDR3
TRBV5-1	NA	TRBJ1-5	NA	TGCGCCAGCAGCTTTGGGGGGAATCAGCCCCAGCATTTT	CASSFGGNQPQHF
TRBV4-2	NA	TRBJ1-1	TRBD1	TGTGCCAGCAGCCCGAGGTTTGGACAGGGGGCTGAAGCTTTCTTT	CASSPRFGQGAEAFF
TRBV18	once	TRBJ2-7	NA	TGTGCCAGCTCACCAGAACGTTACGAGCAGTACTTC	CASSPERYEQYF
TRBV7-6	once	TRBJ2-1	TRBD1	TGTGCCAGCAGCTCAGTTGACAGGGGCTACAATGAGCAGTTCTTC	CASSSVDRGYNEQFF
TRBV29-1	NA	TRBJ2-3	NA	TGCAGCGTTGGCGAGGCAGGGACAGATACGCAGTATTTT	CSVGEAGTDTQYF
TRBV2	NA	TRBJ2-1	TRBD1	TGTGCCAGCAGTCTCGGACAGGGCAGTAATGAGCAGTTCTTC	CASSLGQGSNEQFF
TRBV5-1	NA	TRBJ2-6	NA	TGCGCCAGCAGCTATGCCCAAATCTCCTCTGGGGCCAACGTCCTGACTTTC	CASSYAQISSGANVLTF
TRBV4-1	NA	TRBJ1-2	TRBD1	TGCGCCAGCAGCCGTCCCGGGACAGGGCAGGGCTACACCTTC	CASSRPGTGQGYTF
TRBV18	NA	TRBJ1-1	NA	TGTGCCAGCTCACCGTTGGGGGGGACTGAAGCTTTCTTT	CASSPLGGTEAFF
TRBV7-2	NA	TRBJ2-7	NA	TGTGCCAGCAGCAAACTGAGCTCCTACGAGCAGTACTTC	CASSKLSSYEQYF
TRBV5-6	NA	TRBJ2-5	TRBD2	TGTGCCAGCAGCTTGACTAGCGGGAGTTTGGAGACCCAGTACTTC	CASSLTSGSLETQYF
TRBV5-4	NA	TRBJ1-2	NA	TGTGCCAGCAGATTGAATCAGGGGCTGGGCTATGGCTACACCTTC	CASRLNQGLGYGYTF
TRBV28	NA	TRBJ2-5	NA	TGTGCCAGCAGTTTATTCGGGAATCAAGAGACCCAGTACTTC	CASSLFGNQETQYF
TRBV28	NA	TRBJ2-7	NA	TGTGCCAGCAGTTTCCCAGGGGTTCGGGAGCAGTACTTC	CASSFPGVREQYF
TRBV27	NA	TRBJ1-1	NA	TGTGCCAGCAGAACTACAAAAATGAACACTGAAGCTTTCTTT	CASRTTKMNTEAFF